The 24 T cell receptor beta chains listed next were all sequenced from one sample in a study of blood T cell repertoires in COVID-19. Method: immunoSEQ multiplex PCR; TCRdb's copy keeps in-frame clones and lacks some. The table records some 190,000 clones, approximately 88% of them present only once. The sample comprised PBMCs or T cells enriched from blood (not recorded which). Every receptor here comes from a woman aged 30 to 39 who had recovered from COVID-19.

J is TRBJ1-5 and V is TRBV19, with 7 positions matching TRBD1. J lost 0 bases, V lost 9 bases, and 8 bases had no gene match. Germline loops: CDR1 LNHDA, CDR2 SQIVND (reference sequence). The CDR3 extends over 15 amino acids. In DNA form, the CDR3 reads TGTGCCAGCACTGGGACAGCCCATAGCAATCAGCCCCAGCATTTT. Its protein is CASTGTAHSNQPQHF.

This clone was counted once. V and J are TRBV12-5 and TRBJ1-3; the D gene is possibly TRBD1 (5 bases). CDR1 LGHNT and CDR2 FRNRAP come from the germline V gene. The CDR3 has 13 amino acids. V lost 5 bases and J lost 3, with 8 bases in between. This CDR3 is CASGPDNGNTIYF. The CDR3, as DNA: TGTGCTAGTGGTCCGGACAATGGAAACACCATATATTTT.

The table lists this clone with a few counts. CDR3 residues: CASSRRDRDNSPLHF. CDR3 coding DNA: TGTGCCAGCAGTCGCCGGGACAGGGACAATTCACCCCTCCACTTT. The chain couples TRBV6-5 to TRBJ1-6, with 9 bases fitting TRBD1. The trim removed 5 bases at V and 7 bases at J, leaving 6 bases unmatched. The germline V gene has CDR1 MNHEY and CDR2 SVGAGI. The CDR3 runs to 15 residues.

The chain links TRBV6-5 to TRBJ1-2; D is undetermined. V was cut by 6 bases and J by 8 bases, with 10 bases left in between. The CDR3 extends over 11 amino acids. Looked up from germline, CDR1 is MNHEY and CDR2 is SVGAGI. The CDR3: CASRAKSGYTF. CDR3 nucleotides: TGTGCCAGCAGAGCAAAGAGCGGCTACACCTTC.

The chain has TRBV23-1 and TRBJ1-1, with 9 positions matching TRBD1. TRBV23-1 is labeled an ORF, and its function is uncertain. The CDR3 length is 16 residues. Trimming cost V 4 bases and J 2 bases; bases outside gene matches: 8. CDR3 nucleotide sequence: TGCGCCAGCAGTCTCTCCCGGACAGGGGTCAACACTGAAGCTTTCTTT. Its translation: CASSLSRTGVNTEAFF.

V gene TRBV5-1 combines with J gene TRBJ1-1; D is uncertain. The V end lost 5 bases, the J end lost 1 base, and 6 bases lay between the germline ends. CDR1 SGHRS and CDR2 YFSETQ come from the germline V gene. The CDR3 extends over 12 amino acids. CDR3 nucleotides: TGCGCCAGCAGAAAGCCGAACACTGAAGCTTTCTTT. Its protein product is CASRKPNTEAFF. The variable domain in full, with the rest retrieved from reference TRBV5-1 and TRBJ1-1, is KAGVTQTPRYLIKTRGQQVTLSCSPISGHRSVSWYQQTPGQGLQFLFEYFSETQRNKGNFPGRFSGRQFSNSRSEMNVSTLELGDSALYLCASRKPNTEAFFGQGTRLTVV.

The chain recombines TRBV11-1 with TRBJ2-1; TRBD2 agrees at 7 bases. The V segment lost 0 bases and the J segment 7 bases; nucleotides outside the gene matches: 3. The V gene's germline CDR1 is SGHAT and CDR2 FQDESV (reference sequence). This CDR3 is 14 amino acids long. The DNA for the CDR3 is TGTGCCAGCAGCTTAGCCGGGGGGTATAATGAGCAGTTCTTC. It codes for CASSLAGGYNEQFF.

This sequence joins TRBV28 and TRBJ2-5; D perhaps matches TRBD1 (5 bases). Trimming shortened V by 2 bases and J by 4 bases, and 11 bases separated the two germline ends. Germline CDR1 is MDHEN and CDR2 is SYDVKM. The CDR3 has 14 amino acids. The DNA of the CDR3 is TGTGCCAGCAGTTTAAACCCGCAGGGAGAGACCCAGTACTTC. It specifies CASSLNPQGETQYF.

This clone was seen ten or more times. This chain uses TRBV28 with TRBJ1-3; D remains ambiguous. V was trimmed by 8 bases and J by 6 bases, leaving 5 bases between them. The CDR3 is 10 amino acids. Germline CDR1 MDHEN, CDR2 SYDVKM. The CDR3 DNA reads TGTGCCAGCGTCAAAAACACCATATATTTT. Protein sequence: CASVKNTIYF.

J is TRBJ2-3 and V is TRBV19, with D uncertain. From germline, CDR1 is LNHDA and CDR2 SQIVND (reference sequence). The CDR3 loop spans 13 amino acids. Trimming pared 8 bases from V and 0 bases from J, leaving 9 bases between. CDR3 sequence reads: CASSGSSTDTQYF. In nucleotides, the CDR3 is TGTGCCAGTTCAGGAAGTAGCACAGATACGCAGTATTTT.

The gene calls are TRBV7-8 and TRBJ1-1; D not certain. This CDR3 is built from 16 residues. Germline V gene lookup returns CDR1 SGHVS and CDR2 FQNEAQ. Trimming cost V 5 bases and J 1 base, with 17 bases left between them. CDR3 in DNA: TGTGCCAGCAGCCCCCGCCTGGGTACTAAGAACACTGAAGCTTTCTTT. It encodes CASSPRLGTKNTEAFF.

The chain links TRBV24-1 to TRBJ2-7, with 9 nucleotides matching TRBD1. The V gene's germline CDR1 is KGHDR and CDR2 SFDVKD. Trimming took 2 bases from V and 3 from J; bases not matched to a gene: 13. The CDR3 has 18 amino acids. CDR3 protein: CATSDSGQGVPRVYEQYF. CDR3 sequence (DNA): TGTGCCACCAGTGATTCGGGACAGGGAGTACCTAGAGTCTACGAGCAGTACTTC.

The gene calls are TRBV11-2 and TRBJ1-2, with D perhaps matching TRBD1 (6 bases). Per the germline V gene, CDR1 is SGHAT and CDR2 is FQNNGV. The CDR3 contains 15 residues. The V end was cut by 5 bases, the J end by 4 bases, with 17 bases between. The CDR3 sequence is CASSPNRDAGYGYTF. The CDR3 nucleotides are TGTGCCAGCAGCCCAAACAGGGACGCTGGCTATGGCTACACCTTC.

The gene calls are TRBV2 and TRBJ1-5, with 7 bases fitting TRBD1. The CDR3 length is 14 residues. Germline V gives CDR1 SNHLY, CDR2 FYNNEI. J lost 1 base, V lost 6 bases, and 3 bases had no gene match. For the CDR3, the DNA is TGTGCCAGCAGAAGGGGACAGAGCAATCAGCCCCAGCATTTT. Protein product: CASRRGQSNQPQHF. Combining the CDR3 with reference TRBV2 and TRBJ1-5 gives the whole variable domain EPEVTQTPSHQVTQMGQEVILRCVPISNHLYFYWYRQILGQKVEFLVSFYNNEISEKSEIFDDQFSVERPDGSNFTLKIRSTKLEDSAMYFCASRRGQSNQPQHFGDGTRLSIL.

This clone was seen many times. The chain carries TRBV2 and TRBJ1-1; D unresolved. Germline lookup yields CDR1 SNHLY and CDR2 FYNNEI. V gave up 9 bases and J gave up 2 bases, with 13 bases separating them. The CDR3 is made up of 13 amino acids. CDR3 DNA sequence: TGTGCCAGTGGGATGGAGGCTAACACTGAAGCTTTCTTT. Amino acid sequence: CASGMEANTEAFF.

The genes are TRBV5-5 and TRBJ1-5; TRBD1 aligns across 7 bases. J was trimmed by 4 bases and V by 2 bases; bases with no gene match: 9. This CDR3 spans 16 amino acids. Germline CDR1 and CDR2: SGHKS and YYEKEE (reference sequence). The CDR3 sequence is CASSLGVQGENQPQHF. CDR3 DNA sequence: TGTGCCAGCAGCTTAGGAGTGCAGGGGGAAAATCAGCCCCAGCATTTT. Filled out from reference TRBV5-5 and TRBJ1-5, the complete variable domain reads DAGVTQSPTHLIKTRGQQVTLRCSPISGHKSVSWYQQVLGQGPQFIFQYYEKEERGRGNFPDRFSARQFPNYSSELNVNALLLGDSALYLCASSLGVQGENQPQHFGDGTRLSIL.

This chain joins TRBV2 and TRBJ2-1; 8 positions match TRBD2. The CDR3 loop spans 16 amino acids. Trimming took 3 bases from V and 0 from J; bases not matched to a gene: 4. CDR1 SNHLY and CDR2 FYNNEI come from the germline V gene. The CDR3 here is CASSESSGDSYNEQFF. For the CDR3, the DNA is TGTGCCAGCAGTGAGAGTAGCGGGGACTCCTACAATGAGCAGTTCTTC.

The V gene is TRBV29-1, the J gene TRBJ1-2, with 9 bases identical to TRBD1. V lost 3 bases to trimming and J lost 8 bases; unmatched junction nucleotides: 10. Germline values: CDR1 SQVTM, CDR2 ANQGSEA. The CDR3 runs to 14 residues. CDR3 nucleotides: TGCAGCGTTGAGGGACAGGGTATGGGTGGAGGCTACACCTTC. Translated, it gives CSVEGQGMGGGYTF.

This clone was counted only a few times. The genes are TRBV3-1 (or the pseudogene TRBV3-2) and TRBJ2-1; D is possibly TRBD2 (5 bases). This CDR3 has 15 amino acids. Looked up from germline, CDR1 is LGHDT and CDR2 is YNNKEL (reference sequence). V was trimmed by 2 bases and J by 5 bases, leaving 13 bases between them. The CDR3 nucleotides read TGTGCCAGCAGCCAATTTAGGCTAGCCAACAATGAGCAGTTCTTC. Translated, it gives CASSQFRLANNEQFF.

The count of this clone is one. This rearrangement joins TRBV27 to TRBJ1-5; D is perhaps TRBD1 (6 bases). The CDR3 spans 17 residues. V was shortened by 5 bases and J by 1 base, with 18 bases between the two germline ends. The germline gives CDR1 MNHEY, CDR2 SMNVEV (reference sequence). CDR3 protein: CASSHQMGAGSNQPQHF. CDR3 DNA sequence: TGTGCCAGCAGTCACCAAATGGGGGCAGGAAGCAATCAGCCCCAGCATTTT.

In its sample, this clone was seen a few times. The chain links TRBV28 to TRBJ2-3; D is possibly TRBD2 (5 bases). Germline values: CDR1 MDHEN, CDR2 SYDVKM. The CDR3 runs to 15 residues. Between the trimmed V and J ends, which lost 6 bases and 0 bases, there was a span of 13 bases. CDR3 DNA: TGTGCCAGCAGCCGCCCCGGACTGAGCACAGATACGCAGTATTTT. Residues: CASSRPGLSTDTQYF. Based on the CDR3 plus reference TRBV28 and TRBJ2-3, the full variable domain is DVKVTQSSRYLVKRTGEKVFLECVQDMDHENMFWYRQDPGLGLRLIYFSYDVKMKEKGDIPEGYSVSREKKERFSLILESASTNQTSMYLCASSRPGLSTDTQYFGPGTRLTVL.

This clone came up once. CDR3 in DNA: TGTGCCAGCAGCTCCAGCGCGTTCTCCTATAATTCACCCCTCCACTTT. It is translated as CASSSSAFSYNSPLHF. This chain links TRBV28 with TRBJ1-6; D gene ambiguous. V was clipped by 6 bases and J by 0 bases, with 12 bases between them. The CDR3 spans 16 residues. CDR1 MDHEN and CDR2 SYDVKM come from the germline V gene.

The chain has TRBV7-2 and TRBJ2-3; 9 bases map to TRBD1. The CDR3 consists of 16 residues. Trimming removed 1 base from V and 2 bases from J; junction bases left unmatched: 4. Germline V gives CDR1 SGHTA, CDR2 FQGNSA. In DNA, the CDR3 is TGTGCCAGCAGCTTAGGACAGGGGGGCCCCACAGATACGCAGTATTTT. Amino acids: CASSLGQGGPTDTQYF.

CDR3: CASSRQGSYGYTF. DNA of the CDR3: TGTGCCAGCAGTCGACAGGGGTCTTATGGCTACACCTTC. The V call is TRBV28, the J call TRBJ1-2, with 8 bases fitting TRBD1. With 5 bases clipped from V and 5 bases from J, the junction kept 4 bases outside the gene matches. This CDR3 contains 13 residues. The germline V gene has CDR1 MDHEN and CDR2 SYDVKM.